The clone carrying this TCR beta chain came up a few times. This sample is part of a study of Graves' ophthalmopathy and Graves' hyperthyroidism. RNA transcripts were the template, and TCR beta CDR3 regions were amplified from them. First-round RT-PCR with HTBI primers preceded a second-round multiplex PCR. TCRdb re-called the multiplex PCR reads through MiXCR, storing one row per CDR3 protein. The sample records more than 550,000 distinct CDR3 sequences, about two fifths being singletons. Germline CDR1 reads SGDLS; CDR2 reads YYNGEE. CDR3 size: 16 residues. V was cut by 4 bases and J by 5 bases, with 22 bases left in between.

The chain couples TRBV9 to TRBJ2-7; TRBD1 or TRBD2 may be the D gene (5 bases each). The sequenced material came from peripheral blood. The receptor was derived from an adult man with Graves' ophthalmopathy. The CDR3 DNA follows: TGTGCCAGCAGCAACTATCGAGGGGCGAGTTCCCACGAGCAGTACTTC. Translating gives CASSNYRGASSHEQYF.